This passage covers 23 T cell receptor beta chains from one sample sequenced in a study of T cells in tuberculosis. Time point given: new active TB diagnosis, blood taken before or within 7 days of starting treatment. Generated by immunoSEQ multiplex PCR, the TCRdb table keeps only in-frame clones and is missing some. The sample yields 40,000 or so clones, approximately 94% seen once. The sample was PBMCs, taken at tuberculosis diagnosis. Receptors were obtained from an adult with tuberculosis.

The V gene is TRBV5-6, the J gene TRBJ1-1, with D possibly matching TRBD1 (6 bases). Germline V gene lookup returns CDR1 SGHDT and CDR2 YYEEEE. This CDR3 contains 13 residues. V lost 5 bases to trimming and J lost 1 base, with 9 bases between them. The CDR3 region is CASSVDRNTEAFF. The CDR3 bases are TGTGCCAGCAGTGTGGACAGGAACACTGAAGCTTTCTTT. Full variable domain (rest looked up from reference TRBV5-6 and TRBJ1-1): DAGVTQSPTHLIKTRGQQVTLRCSPKSGHDTVSWYQQALGQGPQFIFQYYEEEERQRGNFPDRFSGHQFPNYSSELNVNALLLGDSALYLCASSVDRNTEAFFGQGTRLTVV.

This clone was found once. At one end the junction does not follow the germline gene, possibly because of a read error. This CDR3 reads CASSQSRVLGRQVF. The CDR3 DNA is TGCGCCAGCAGTCAATCGCGGGTACTGGGTCGACAGGTCTTT. V usage is TRBV23-1 and J usage is TRBJ1-4, with D tentatively TRBD1 (6 bases). TRBV23-1 is reported as an ORF; its role is uncertain. The CDR3 is 14 amino acids.

The rearrangement joins TRBV27 to TRBJ1-1; maybe TRBD1 (5 bases). Germline assignment: CDR1 MNHEY and CDR2 SMNVEV (reference sequence). This CDR3 is 16 amino acids long. V was cut by 4 bases and J by 7 bases, with 22 bases left in between. CDR3 nucleotide sequence: TGTGCCAGCAGTTCTAATCCCAGGGCTACGGTGGGTGAAGCTTTCTTT. Translated: CASSSNPRATVGEAFF.

The chain carries TRBV28 and TRBJ1-5; 10 bases match TRBD1. Germline V lookup: CDR1 MDHEN, CDR2 SYDVKM. This CDR3 is 15 amino acids long. The V and J ends lost 7 bases and 7 bases, in that order; junction bases with no gene match: 10. This CDR3 is CASTVDRGLGQPQHF. In nucleotides, the CDR3 is TGTGCCAGCACCGTCGACAGGGGGCTTGGACAGCCCCAGCATTTT.

The genes are TRBV29-1 and TRBJ2-1, with a tentative D call TRBD1 (6 bases). The V gene lost 4 bases and the J gene lost 6 bases, with 7 bases spanning the gap. The CDR3 has 11 amino acids. Germline V gene lookup returns CDR1 SQVTM and CDR2 ANQGSEA. For the CDR3, the DNA is TGCAGCGTTGGCAGGGGCAATGAGCAGTTCTTC. This encodes CSVGRGNEQFF.

The chain carries TRBV7-6 and TRBJ1-2, with TRBD1 matching 7 bases. Germline trimming cut 5 bases from V and 7 bases from J; bases unmatched to any gene: 7. Germline V gene sequence: CDR1 SGHVS, CDR2 FNYEAQ. The CDR3 is 13 amino acids. The CDR3 here is CASSPTGFGGYTF. Here the CDR3 DNA reads TGTGCCAGCAGCCCGACAGGGTTTGGTGGCTACACCTTC.

V usage is TRBV7-8 and J usage is TRBJ2-5, with 7 bases fitting TRBD1. Trimming cost V 5 bases and J 7 bases; bases outside gene matches: 13. CDR3 length equals 15 residues. The germline V gene has CDR1 SGHVS and CDR2 FQNEAQ. CDR3: CASSTGGQAQRTQYF. CDR3 nucleotide sequence: TGTGCCAGCAGCACTGGAGGACAGGCCCAACGGACCCAGTACTTC.

V usage is TRBV5-8 and J usage is TRBJ2-2, with D possibly matching TRBD2 (5 bases). Germline V lookup: CDR1 SGHTS, CDR2 YDEGEE. This CDR3 has 17 residues. Trimming left V 4 bases short and J 2 bases short, with 18 bases between. CDR3 amino acids: CASSPVGGRKNTGELFF. CDR3 sequence (DNA): TGTGCCAGCAGCCCGGTTGGAGGACGGAAAAACACCGGGGAGCTGTTTTTT.

The CDR3 spells CASSWGGTGSEKLFF. The DNA for the CDR3 is TGTGCCAGCAGTTGGGGTGGGACAGGGAGTGAAAAACTGTTTTTT. The rearrangement joins TRBV27 to TRBJ1-4; TRBD1 matches at 9 bases. The ends lost 4 bases at V and 7 bases at J; junction bases unmatched: 7. From germline, CDR1 is MNHEY and CDR2 SMNVEV (reference sequence). This CDR3 has 15 amino acids.

There are a few counts of this clone. V and J are TRBV6-5 and TRBJ2-4; a weak D match, TRBD1 (5 bases). CDR1 is MNHEY and CDR2 is SVGAGI in the germline V gene. The CDR3 sequence is 15 residues long. The germline V and J ends were trimmed by 6 bases and 0 bases, with 12 bases remaining between them. CDR3: CASRPSRVAKNIQYF. DNA for the CDR3: TGTGCCAGCAGACCCAGCAGGGTAGCCAAAAACATTCAGTACTTC.

The chain has TRBV5-1 and TRBJ1-2; 8 bases are a match to TRBD1. CDR1 SGHRS and CDR2 YFSETQ come from the germline V gene. The CDR3 contains 13 residues. Trimming cost V 4 bases and J 5 bases; bases outside gene matches: 4. The CDR3 sequence: CASSTTGAYGYTF. In nucleotides, the CDR3 is TGCGCCAGCAGCACGACAGGGGCATATGGCTACACCTTC.

This chain uses TRBV7-3 with TRBJ2-3; D unclear. Germline V CDR1 and CDR2: SGHTA, FQGTGA. The germline V and J ends were trimmed by 8 bases and 7 bases, with 10 bases remaining between them. CDR3 length equals 11 residues. The CDR3, as DNA: TGTGCCAGCTTGGAGATAAATACGCAGTATTTT. Its protein product is CASLEINTQYF.

The V call is TRBV7-9, the J call TRBJ1-2; TRBD1 matches at 7 bases. With V trimmed by 4 bases and J by 4 bases, 9 bases remained unmatched. Germline V gives CDR1 SEHNR, CDR2 FQNEAQ (reference sequence). The CDR3 spans 15 residues. CDR3 DNA sequence: TGTGCCAGCAGCTCACGGGACAGCACCACCTATGGCTACACCTTC. Protein: CASSSRDSTTYGYTF.

The chain recombines TRBV12-5 with TRBJ2-7; 8 bases align to TRBD1. CDR1 is LGHNT, CDR2 FRNRAP, per germline. The CDR3 runs to 15 residues. The junction had 3 bases not matched to a gene; V was cut back by 1 base and J by 1 base. Here the CDR3 reads CASGLDGQGSYEQYF. The CDR3 DNA reads TGTGCTAGTGGTTTGGACGGACAGGGTTCCTACGAGCAGTACTTC.

The chain has TRBV7-9 and TRBJ2-5; 7 positions agree with TRBD2. This CDR3 region has 17 residues. V shed 2 bases and J 1 base; nucleotides not matched to a gene: 10. Germline V gives CDR1 SEHNR, CDR2 FQNEAQ (reference sequence). This CDR3 reads CASSLFVHERGQETQYF. DNA for the CDR3: TGTGCCAGCAGCTTATTTGTTCACGAGCGGGGCCAAGAGACCCAGTACTTC. The full variable domain, its missing parts supplied by reference TRBV7-9 and TRBJ2-5, is DTGVSQNPRHKITKRGQNVTFRCDPISEHNRLYWYRQTLGQGPEFLTYFQNEAQLEKSRLLSDRFSAERPKGSFSTLEIQRTEQGDSAMYLCASSLFVHERGQETQYFGPGTRLLVL.

V usage is TRBV30 and J usage is TRBJ1-5; TRBD1 is a possible D gene (5 bases). The V end was cut by 2 bases, the J end by 0 bases, with 17 bases between. There are 17 residues in the CDR3. Germline V gene data show CDR1 as GTSNPN and CDR2 as SVGIG (reference sequence). CDR3 in DNA: TGTGCCTGGAGTCCTGCAAGGACACCGAATAGCAATCAGCCCCAGCATTTT. Translated, it gives CAWSPARTPNSNQPQHF.

The chain has TRBV5-4 and TRBJ1-6, with 7 bases identical to TRBD1. V was clipped by 1 base and J by 7 bases; unmatched bases: 2. The CDR3 totals 14 residues. Germline assignment: CDR1 SGHNT and CDR2 YYREEE (reference sequence). The CDR3 DNA is TGTGCCAGCAGCTTGTCGGGACAGAATTCACCCCTCCACTTT. Protein product: CASSLSGQNSPLHF.

This clone was seen once. CDR3 protein: CAWVPRGRQHTEAFF. As DNA, the CDR3 is TGTGCCTGGGTGCCCAGGGGGCGCCAGCACACTGAAGCTTTCTTT. The rearrangement links TRBV30 to TRBJ1-1; 8 bases match TRBD1. The germline CDR1 and CDR2 sequences are GTSNPN and SVGIG (reference sequence). CDR3 length: 15 residues. The junction had 11 bases not matched to a gene; V was cut back by 5 bases and J by 3 bases.

In DNA form, the CDR3 reads TGCGCCAGCAGCTTACAAGGGACAGGGGCGACCGGGGAGCTGTTTTTT. Translated, it gives CASSLQGTGATGELFF. The chain links TRBV5-1 to TRBJ2-2; 10 nucleotides align to TRBD1. The CDR3 covers 16 residues. The V and J ends lost 2 bases and 5 bases, in that order; junction bases with no gene match: 6. Germline values: CDR1 SGHRS, CDR2 YFSETQ. The variable domain in full, with the rest retrieved from reference TRBV5-1 and TRBJ2-2, is KAGVTQTPRYLIKTRGQQVTLSCSPISGHRSVSWYQQTPGQGLQFLFEYFSETQRNKGNFPGRFSGRQFSNSRSEMNVSTLELGDSALYLCASSLQGTGATGELFFGEGSRLTVL.

The chain joins TRBV19 to TRBJ1-2; 7 bases line up with TRBD1. The CDR3 runs 15 residues. CDR1 and CDR2 (germline): LNHDA, SQIVND (reference sequence). Trimming cost V 5 bases and J 5 bases; bases outside gene matches: 11. The CDR3 region has the DNA TGTGCCAGTAGTGTCCGGGACAGCATTAAGTATGGCTACACCTTC. Its protein product is CASSVRDSIKYGYTF.

The chain employs TRBV5-1 and TRBJ2-1, with 7 bases aligning to TRBD1. Per germline, CDR1 SGHRS and CDR2 YFSETQ. The CDR3 runs 17 residues. The V gene end was trimmed by 0 bases and the J gene end by 0 bases; junction bases not matched to a gene: 6. The CDR3 nucleotides read TGCGCCAGCAGCTTGGTATTAGGGACAGACTCCTACAATGAGCAGTTCTTC. Protein product: CASSLVLGTDSYNEQFF.

The DNA for the CDR3 is TGTGCCAGCAGCTCCGAAAGACAGGGTATGCCCTCCTACGAGCAGTACTTC. It yields the protein CASSSERQGMPSYEQYF. V is TRBV5-6 and J is TRBJ2-7, with TRBD1 identical over 7 bases. V shed 3 bases and J 0 bases; nucleotides not matched to a gene: 12. CDR3 size: 17 residues. Germline V gene sequence: CDR1 SGHDT, CDR2 YYEEEE.

This clone was seen only once. Here the CDR3 reads CASSQDAHRGLTEAFF. CDR3 sequence (DNA): TGTGCCAGCAGCCAAGATGCTCACAGGGGGCTTACTGAAGCTTTCTTT. The chain links TRBV4-2 to TRBJ1-1; 9 bases line up with TRBD1. The CDR3 contains 16 residues. Germline CDR1 reads LGHNA; CDR2 reads YNFKEQ. Trimming removed 0 bases from V and 5 bases from J; junction bases left unmatched: 7.